The TCR beta chain described here comes from a study of cytomegalovirus exposure and HLA in healthy donors. Vbeta (60) and Jbeta (13) primers were used in the PCR. Repertoires were generated with immunoSEQ multiplex PCR, while TCRdb's copy carries only in-frame clones and drops some. The sample lists about 150,000 clones, 77% occurring once. Deletions cut 0 bases from V and 0 bases from J, with 15 bases between. The CDR3 spans 18 residues. CDR1 is KGHSY and CDR2 is FQNENV in the germline V gene. Donors consisted of healthy bone marrow donors. The rearrangement uses TRBV16 and TRBJ2-4; D perhaps matches TRBD2 (6 bases). The sequenced material came from PBMCs. This TCR derives from a young woman in good health and CMV-seropositive. The DNA for the CDR3 is TGTGCCAGCAGCCAATCGAGAGTAGCGGATCTAGCCAAAAACATTCAGTACTTC. The encoded protein is CASSQSRVADLAKNIQYF.